A selection of T cell receptor beta chains follows, all from one sample in a study of CD8+ T cells in alopecia areata. The assay was immunoSEQ multiplex PCR, and TCRdb's table has in-frame clones only and misses some. The table has 65,000 to 95,000 clones, roughly 47% seen once. Sequencing used NKG2D-high CD8+ T cells sorted from blood. The receptors were gathered from a human donor with alopecia areata. Each CDR3 is given with its conserved first and last residue. A D gene is named only where the DNA matches it firmly. Not all rows give a size; the values are once, few, many and, for expanded clones, a class.

d_gene	abundance	j_gene	v_gene	CDR3nt	CDR3aa
-	-	TRBJ1-2	TRBV4-1	TGCGCCAGCAGCCAAGATGTACCAGCCCTTATATATGGCTACACCTTC	CASSQDVPALIYGYTF
-	once	TRBJ2-7	TRBV28	TGTGCCAGCAGTTTAGGGGTTGGGTACGAGCAGTACTTC	CASSLGVGYEQYF
-	few	TRBJ2-5	TRBV7-9	TGTGCCAGCAGCGCGGAAGAGACCCAGTACTTC	CASSAEETQYF
-	few	TRBJ2-1	TRBV29-1	TGCAGCGTTTGGATCAATGAGCAGTTCTTC	CSVWINEQFF
TRBD1	few	TRBJ1-2	TRBV28	TGTGCCAGCAGTCCACAGGGGTCCTATGGCTACACCTTC	CASSPQGSYGYTF
-	-	TRBJ2-3	TRBV21-1	TGTGCCAGCACCCCGGCGCCTGCACGTGGGTTTCGGTATTTT	CASTPAPARGFRYF
-	few	TRBJ1-4	TRBV11-2	TGTGCCAGCAGCTGGGACGTGGATGAAAAACTGTTTTTT	CASSWDVDEKLFF
-	few	TRBJ1-2	TRBV29-1	TGCAGCGTTACCGGGGGAGACAGCTATGGCTACACCTTC	CSVTGGDSYGYTF
-	-	TRBJ1-2	TRBV30	TGTGCCTGGGGGGGAGCTAACTATAGCTACACCTTC	CAWGGANYSYTF
-	few	TRBJ2-3	TRBV28	TGTGCCAGCAGTTTGGGGTTTGGGGCGAGAGATACGCAGTATTTT	CASSLGFGARDTQYF
-	-	TRBJ2-7	TRBV29-1	TGCGCCACTCCGGGGGAGCGGAGCTACGAGCAGTACTTC	CATPGERSYEQYF
-	-	TRBJ1-1	TRBV30	TGTGCCTGGAGGGCAAGGGGGTCCATTGAAGCTTTCTTT	CAWRARGSIEAFF
-	-	TRBJ2-2	TRBV29-1	TGCAGCGTTGGACTAGAGAACACCGGGGAGCTGTTTTTT	CSVGLENTGELFF
-	-	TRBJ2-7	TRBV6-5	TGTGCCAGCAGTTACTCTCCGTCGGGTTCATACGAGCAGTACTTC	CASSYSPSGSYEQYF
-	-	TRBJ2-7	TRBV28	TGTGCCAGCAGTTTATCTCTCGGCGAGCAGTACTTC	CASSLSLGEQYF
-	-	TRBJ2-7	TRBV30	TGTGCCTGGACCCGGGACCGTAACTACGAGCAGTACTTC	CAWTRDRNYEQYF
TRBD1	-	TRBJ2-3	TRBV27	TGTGCCAGCAGTTTATATGGGACAGGGTTTGAAGATACGCAGTATTTT	CASSLYGTGFEDTQYF
TRBD1	-	TRBJ2-7	TRBV30	TGTGCCTGGACGACAGGGGAGTTGGGCGAGCAGTACTTC	CAWTTGELGEQYF
-	-	TRBJ1-2	TRBV27	TGTGCCAGCAGTCTCAGGGGAGGGGTTAGCTATGGCTACACCTTC	CASSLRGGVSYGYTF
TRBD2	many	TRBJ2-7	TRBV7-6	TGTGCCAGCAGCTTAGCCACTAGCGGGGATGACGAGCAGTACTTC	CASSLATSGDDEQYF
-	-	TRBJ2-3	TRBV29-1	TGCAGCGTTGAAGGAGGATCTGAGGGAGAATACACAGATACGCAGTATTTT	CSVEGGSEGEYTDTQYF
TRBD2	-	TRBJ2-2	TRBV9	TGTGCCAGCAGCCCCGGGACTAGCGGGGCCGGGGAGCTGTTTTTT	CASSPGTSGAGELFF
TRBD2	-	TRBJ2-5	TRBV9	TGTGCCAGCAGCGCCGCCGTACTAGCGGGAGGGCCCCAAGAGACCCAGTACTTC	CASSAAVLAGGPQETQYF
-	few	TRBJ1-4	TRBV29-1	TGCAGCGGGACCTGGGGTAATGAAAAACTGTTTTTT	CSGTWGNEKLFF
-	few	TRBJ2-7	TRBV28	TGTGCCAGCAGTTTTGGGGCGTTCGAGCAGTACTTC	CASSFGAFEQYF
-	few	TRBJ2-1	TRBV27	TGTGCCAGCAGTTCCCTAGTTGTCCGGGGGCCCAGGAGCTCCTACAATGAGCAGTTCTTC	CASSSLVVRGPRSSYNEQFF
-	once	TRBJ1-2	TRBV7-6	TGTGCCAGCAGCTTTGAGAATAGCTATGGCTACACCTTC	CASSFENSYGYTF
TRBD1	-	TRBJ2-3	TRBV4-1	TGCGCCAGCAGCCGCCGACAGGGACAGGATACGCAGTATTTT	CASSRRQGQDTQYF
TRBD2	-	TRBJ2-3	TRBV30	TGTGCCTGGGTCGGGGGATCCGGGACTAGCGACACAGATACGCAGTATTTT	CAWVGGSGTSDTDTQYF
TRBD2	few	TRBJ2-3	TRBV5-1	TGCGCCAGCAGCTTAGCTCTAGCGGGGGCCTCCTCCACAGATACGCAGTATTTT	CASSLALAGASSTDTQYF
TRBD2	-	TRBJ2-7	TRBV5-1	TGCGCCAGCAGCTTGGACTTGGCGGGGGTTGACGAGCAGTACTTC	CASSLDLAGVDEQYF
-	once	TRBJ1-1	TRBV6-6	TGTGCCAGCCGACTGGACTCCTACACTGAAGCTTTCTTT	CASRLDSYTEAFF
-	once	TRBJ2-7	TRBV28	TGTGCCAGCATCTCCGGGACGGAACACTACGAGCAGTACTTC	CASISGTEHYEQYF
-	-	TRBJ1-2	TRBV27	TGTGCCAGCAGTAGCTTGGGGTCACCATATGGCTACACCTTC	CASSSLGSPYGYTF
-	-	TRBJ1-1	TRBV4-1	TGCGCCAGCCGGGACCCGGTGAACACTGAAGCTTTCTTT	CASRDPVNTEAFF
TRBD2	few	TRBJ2-7	TRBV4-1	TGCGCCAGCAGCCAAGAACCAGCGGGAGGGCCCTACGAGCAGTACTTC	CASSQEPAGGPYEQYF
-	-	TRBJ1-2	TRBV7-2	TGTGCCAGCAGCTTCTCAGACTATGGCTACACCTTC	CASSFSDYGYTF
-	few	TRBJ2-1	TRBV7-2	TGTGCCAGCAGTCCGACAGGTAATGTTCGCAATGAGCAGTTCTTC	CASSPTGNVRNEQFF
-	-	TRBJ1-2	TRBV29-1	TGCAGCGTTGAAGAGGGGACGGACTATGGCTACACCTTC	CSVEEGTDYGYTF
TRBD1	once	TRBJ1-5	TRBV6-5	TGTGCCAGCAGCTGGGGACAGGGCAATCAGCCCCAGCATTTT	CASSWGQGNQPQHF
-	-	TRBJ2-1	TRBV4-1	TGCGCCAGCAGCCGAGACGGGGAGTACAATGAGCAGTTCTTC	CASSRDGEYNEQFF
-	-	TRBJ2-7	TRBV28	TGTGCCAGCAGTATCCTCCGGCCGGGGGCTTCCGAGCAGTACTTC	CASSILRPGASEQYF
-	few	TRBJ2-7	TRBV2	TGTGCCACTCCCCGGGTCCCCTACGAGCAGTACTTC	CATPRVPYEQYF
-	-	TRBJ1-2	TRBV5-4	TGTGCCAGCAGGACGAAAGGTGTCCTTCAGGGCTACACCTTC	CASRTKGVLQGYTF
-	-	TRBJ2-1	TRBV27	TGTGCCAGCAGTTTATACGCATACAATGAGCAGTTCTTC	CASSLYAYNEQFF